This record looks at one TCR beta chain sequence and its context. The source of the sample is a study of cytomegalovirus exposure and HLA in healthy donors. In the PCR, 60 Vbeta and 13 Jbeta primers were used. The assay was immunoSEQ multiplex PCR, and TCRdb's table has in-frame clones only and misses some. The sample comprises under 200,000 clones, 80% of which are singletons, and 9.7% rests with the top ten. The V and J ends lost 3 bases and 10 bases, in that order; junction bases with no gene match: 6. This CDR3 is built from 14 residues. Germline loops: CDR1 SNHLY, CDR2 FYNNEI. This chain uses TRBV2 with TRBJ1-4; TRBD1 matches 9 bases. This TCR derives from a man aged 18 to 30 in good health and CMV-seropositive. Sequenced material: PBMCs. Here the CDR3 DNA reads TGTGCCAGCAGTGATGCACAGGGGGCCGGAAAACTGTTTTTT. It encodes CASSDAQGAGKLFF.